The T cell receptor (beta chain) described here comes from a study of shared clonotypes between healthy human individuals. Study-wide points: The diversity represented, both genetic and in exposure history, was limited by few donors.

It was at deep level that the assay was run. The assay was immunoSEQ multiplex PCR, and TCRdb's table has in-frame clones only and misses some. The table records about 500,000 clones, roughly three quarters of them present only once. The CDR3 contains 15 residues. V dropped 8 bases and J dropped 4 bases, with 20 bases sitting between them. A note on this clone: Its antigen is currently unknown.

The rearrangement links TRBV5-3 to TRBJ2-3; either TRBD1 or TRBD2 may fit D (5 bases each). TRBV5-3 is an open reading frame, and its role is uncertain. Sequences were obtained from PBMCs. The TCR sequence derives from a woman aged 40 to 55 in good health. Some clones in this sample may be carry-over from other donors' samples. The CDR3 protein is CASGRQLWGADTQYF. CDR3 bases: TGTGCCAGCGGCAGACAGCTCTGGGGAGCAGATACGCAGTATTTT.